This TCR beta chain was profiled in a study of T cell repertoires in cytomegalovirus infection. Study in general: In public TCR beta signatures, there were indications of both CMV infection and matching HLA type.

This clonotype was observed many times. MiXCR, applied by TCRdb to the reads, yields one record per CDR3 protein. Counted here are approximately 170,000 distinct CDR3 sequences, 17% occurring once; the ten biggest clones make up 15% to 20%. CDR1 SGHTA and CDR2 FQGNSA come from the germline V gene. The CDR3 spans 13 residues. V dropped 5 bases and J dropped 3 bases, with 11 bases sitting between them. Sequencing was done on a sample of CD8+ T cells from PBMCs. This TCR was sampled from a human donor in good health (CMV status not recorded). Some clones in this sample may be carry-over from other donors' samples. The J gene is TRBJ2-7, the V gene TRBV7-2; D is undetermined. The CDR3 region is CASSPVPFYEQYF. DNA of the CDR3: TGTGCCAGCAGCCCCGTTCCGTTCTACGAGCAGTACTTC. Looking up the rest from reference TRBV7-2 and TRBJ2-7 gives the full variable domain: GAGVSQSPSNKVTEKGKDVELRCDPISGHTALYWYRQSLGQGLEFLIYFQGNSAPDKSGLPSDRFSAERTGGSVSTLTIQRTQQEDSAVYLCASSPVPFYEQYFGPGTRLTVT.